The next 22 T cell receptor beta chains were all read from a single sample in a study of cytomegalovirus exposure and HLA in healthy donors. Amplification used 60 Vbeta primers and 13 Jbeta primers. Profiling relied on immunoSEQ multiplex PCR, and the TCRdb table lists in-frame clones only, not all of them. This table has more than 80,000 clones, under 65% appearing once. Sequencing was done on a sample of PBMCs. The receptors stem from a man aged 55-75 years in good health and CMV-seronegative.

V is TRBV14 and J is TRBJ1-2; no definite D call. In germline, CDR1 is SGHDN, CDR2 FVKESK. V was clipped by 1 base and J by 1 base, with 4 bases between them. The CDR3 has 13 amino acids. The CDR3 DNA reads TGTGCCAGCAGCCAAGGTCTTAACTATGGCTACACCTTC. This codes for CASSQGLNYGYTF.

This chain connects TRBV7-3 to TRBJ2-3; the match to TRBD1 covers 9 bases. Trimming took 4 bases from V and 4 from J; bases not matched to a gene: 15. CDR3 length: 18 residues. From germline, CDR1 is SGHTA and CDR2 FQGTGA. The CDR3 sequence: CASSSIGGQGLSPDTQYF. DNA for the CDR3: TGTGCCAGCAGCTCTATAGGGGGACAGGGATTAAGCCCAGATACGCAGTATTTT.

This sequence joins TRBV29-1 and TRBJ1-1; D gene unclear. Germline V CDR1 and CDR2: SQVTM, ANQGSEA. Trimming removed 6 bases from V and 3 bases from J, with 8 bases in between. The CDR3 runs to 11 residues. This chain's CDR3 is CSVTRYTEAFF. CDR3 coding DNA: TGCAGCGTCACGCGGTACACTGAAGCTTTCTTT.

The chain employs TRBV4-2 and TRBJ2-3, with 8 positions matching TRBD2. Trimming removed 4 bases from V and 3 bases from J; junction bases left unmatched: 6. Germline V gene lookup returns CDR1 LGHNA and CDR2 YNFKEQ. This CDR3 has 15 amino acids. CDR3 DNA sequence: TGTGCCAGCAGCCTCCGGGGGGGCCAAACAGATACGCAGTATTTT. Its translation: CASSLRGGQTDTQYF.

The chain couples TRBV6-5 to TRBJ1-5; D not resolved. The CDR3 contains 14 residues. Trimming took 6 bases from V and 0 from J, leaving 9 bases between them. CDR1 is MNHEY, CDR2 SVGAGI, per germline. The CDR3 coding sequence is TGTGCCAGCAGGACGAGGAATAGCAATCAGCCCCAGCATTTT. Translating gives CASRTRNSNQPQHF.

The sample holds a few counts of this clone. The rearrangement joins TRBV2 to TRBJ2-7, with D possibly TRBD2 on 5 matching bases. The CDR3 runs to 13 residues. V gave up 7 bases and J gave up 2 bases, with 12 bases separating them. CDR1 SNHLY and CDR2 FYNNEI come from the germline V gene. The CDR3 reads CASNGVGTYEQYF. The CDR3 DNA is TGTGCCAGCAACGGGGTGGGAACCTACGAGCAGTACTTC.

The chain has TRBV29-1 and TRBJ1-5, with D possibly being TRBD1 (6 bases). This CDR3 contains 15 residues. Per germline, CDR1 SQVTM and CDR2 ANQGSEA. Between the trimmed V and J ends, which lost 4 bases and 4 bases, there was a span of 17 bases. The CDR3 DNA reads TGCAGCGTTGGGGGTGGGGGGGGCGAGAATCAGCCCCAGCATTTT. This codes for CSVGGGGGENQPQHF.

V is TRBV10-3 and J is TRBJ2-3, with 13 bases lining up with TRBD2. Looked up from germline, CDR1 is ENHRY and CDR2 is SYGVKD. CDR3 length equals 19 residues. Trimming at V came to 3 bases and at J to 1 base, leaving 10 bases not matched to a gene. The CDR3 reads CAISDWTSGSRQGTDTQYF. The CDR3 DNA reads as TGTGCCATCAGTGATTGGACTAGCGGGAGTCGGCAGGGCACAGATACGCAGTATTTT.

The V gene is TRBV6-1, the J gene TRBJ1-4; D perhaps matches TRBD1 (5 bases). CDR1 MNHNS and CDR2 SASEGT come from the germline V gene. The CDR3 totals 13 residues. Trimming took 6 bases from V and 7 from J, leaving 12 bases between them. The CDR3 DNA sequence: TGTGCCAGCAGGCCCGGGGGAAGTGAAAAACTGTTTTTT. Amino acid sequence: CASRPGGSEKLFF.

This chain joins TRBV19 and TRBJ2-7; unclear D gene. This CDR3 comprises 15 residues. V shed 3 bases and J shed 3 bases, with 15 bases lying between them. CDR1 and CDR2 from the germline V gene are LNHDA and SQIVND (reference sequence). CDR3 DNA sequence: TGTGCCAGTAGTATGCCCAGTGGCTCATTCTACGAGCAGTACTTC. Translated: CASSMPSGSFYEQYF.

The chain combines TRBV29-1 with TRBJ1-5; D is undetermined. Trimming shortened V by 4 bases and J by 6 bases, and 13 bases separated the two germline ends. Germline CDR1 SQVTM, CDR2 ANQGSEA. The CDR3 is 13 residues long. CDR3 loop: CSVVFGSGQPQHF. The CDR3 nucleotides read TGCAGCGTTGTTTTTGGGTCGGGTCAGCCCCAGCATTTT.

This clone was detected a few times. The V and J genes are TRBV30 and TRBJ1-2, with 10 bases aligning to TRBD1. Germline CDR1 and CDR2: GTSNPN and SVGIG (reference sequence). After removal of 0 bases from V and 5 bases from J, the junction contained 9 bases not matched to a gene. The CDR3 runs to 16 residues. CDR3 bases: TGTGCCTGGAGTGTTTTTCAGGACAGGGGGAGTTATGGCTACACCTTC. It yields the protein CAWSVFQDRGSYGYTF.

V usage is TRBV28 and J usage is TRBJ2-7; D gene ambiguous. V was trimmed by 3 bases and J by 4 bases, leaving 10 bases between them. Germline loops: CDR1 MDHEN, CDR2 SYDVKM. This CDR3 comprises 13 residues. The CDR3 nucleotides are TGTGCCAGCAGTTTCTCGTATCTATACGAGCAGTACTTC. It yields the protein CASSFSYLYEQYF.

The genes are TRBV29-1 and TRBJ2-1; D might be TRBD2 (6 bases). Trimming removed 4 bases at V and 1 base at J, with 11 bases between. The length of the CDR3 is 14 residues. Per germline, CDR1 SQVTM and CDR2 ANQGSEA. The CDR3 sequence: CSVVGGRSYNEQFF. In DNA form, the CDR3 reads TGCAGCGTTGTCGGGGGTAGGTCCTACAATGAGCAGTTCTTC.

V is TRBV9 and J is TRBJ2-3, with 10 bases lining up with TRBD2. Germline assignment: CDR1 SGDLS and CDR2 YYNGEE. The V and J ends lost 1 base and 2 bases, in that order; junction bases with no gene match: 4. The CDR3 is made up of 16 amino acids. The chain's CDR3 is CASSVTAGGDTDTQYF. The DNA for the CDR3 is TGTGCCAGCAGCGTAACAGCGGGAGGGGACACAGATACGCAGTATTTT.

This clone was seen only once. The chain combines TRBV21-1 with TRBJ2-3; the D call of TRBD1 is as the table states it, not checked on the DNA. TRBV21-1 is noted as a pseudogene. CDR3 length: 16 amino acids. The CDR3 sequence is CASSSQDRAHTDTQYF. For the CDR3, the DNA is TGTGCCAGCAGCAGCCAGGACAGGGCCCACACAGATACGCAGTATTTT.

The rearrangement links TRBV27 to TRBJ2-1, with 7 bases lining up with TRBD2. The V gene's germline CDR1 is MNHEY and CDR2 SMNVEV (reference sequence). The CDR3 is 14 amino acids. Trimming took 5 bases from V and 9 from J; bases not matched to a gene: 10. The CDR3 spells CASSIRTSSAEQFF. The CDR3 coding sequence is TGTGCCAGCAGTATTCGGACTAGTTCGGCTGAGCAGTTCTTC.

The rearrangement links TRBV30 to TRBJ2-1; 8 bases are a match to TRBD2. V lost 2 bases and J lost 11; bases outside the gene matches: 11. This CDR3 spans 14 amino acids. Germline V gene sequence: CDR1 GTSNPN, CDR2 SVGIG (reference sequence). The CDR3 sequence: CAWSYGGASNQQFF. The CDR3 region has the DNA TGTGCCTGGAGTTACGGGGGGGCCTCTAACCAGCAGTTCTTC.

The rearrangement uses TRBV6-1 and TRBJ2-7, with a possible D match to TRBD2 (6 bases). Trimming pared 6 bases from V and 4 bases from J, leaving 10 bases between. CDR3 size: 12 residues. Germline V gene sequence: CDR1 MNHNS, CDR2 SASEGT. Here the CDR3 DNA reads TGTGCCAGCAGCATCGGGGGATACGAGCAGTACTTC. This sequence encodes CASSIGGYEQYF.

This clone was seen a handful of times. The chain has TRBV4-1 and TRBJ2-3, with 11 bases fitting TRBD2. Germline assignment: CDR1 MGHRA and CDR2 YSYEKL. The CDR3 sequence is 18 residues long. The J segment lost 2 bases and the V segment lost 4 bases, leaving 11 bases of the junction unmatched. Written as DNA, the CDR3 is TGCGCCAGCAGCCCCCGGTGGACTAGCGGGTTTTCCACAGATACGCAGTATTTT. Its protein is CASSPRWTSGFSTDTQYF.

This clone was seen a few times. The chain joins TRBV11-2 to TRBJ2-7, with 10 bases aligning to TRBD1. Looked up from germline, CDR1 is SGHAT and CDR2 is FQNNGV. The CDR3 is made up of 14 amino acids. Trimming took 3 bases from V and 3 from J; bases not matched to a gene: 2. CDR3 residues: CASSFDRGLYEQYF. Written as DNA, the CDR3 is TGTGCCAGCAGCTTTGACAGGGGGCTCTACGAGCAGTACTTC.

The chain recombines TRBV5-1 with TRBJ2-3, with D possibly matching TRBD1 (5 bases). The germline CDR1 and CDR2 sequences are SGHRS and YFSETQ. The CDR3 is made up of 14 amino acids. The V and J ends lost 1 base and 5 bases respectively, with 11 bases between them. The CDR3 sequence is CASSLHSTGDTQYF. CDR3 in DNA: TGCGCCAGCAGCTTGCACTCTACAGGAGATACGCAGTATTTT. The entire variable domain, with the rest obtained from reference TRBV5-1 and TRBJ2-3, is as follows: KAGVTQTPRYLIKTRGQQVTLSCSPISGHRSVSWYQQTPGQGLQFLFEYFSETQRNKGNFPGRFSGRQFSNSRSEMNVSTLELGDSALYLCASSLHSTGDTQYFGPGTRLTVL.